This entry lists 21 T cell receptor beta chains sequenced from one sample in a study of blood T cell repertoires in COVID-19. Assay: immunoSEQ multiplex PCR; the TCRdb copy retains only in-frame clones and omits some. The sample holds 75,000 to 95,000 clones, about nine tenths seen once. The sequencing input was peripheral blood. The receptors were sampled from a human donor in a cohort sampled during active COVID-19.

The chain employs TRBV7-2 and TRBJ1-4; TRBD1 agrees at 8 bases. The CDR3 is 16 amino acids. The V gene end was trimmed by 5 bases and the J gene end by 3 bases; junction bases not matched to a gene: 8. Per the germline V gene, CDR1 is SGHTA and CDR2 is FQGNSA. CDR3 sequence (DNA): TGTGCCAGCAGCCGGACAGGGACGAGGGCTAATGAAAAACTGTTTTTT. The encoded protein is CASSRTGTRANEKLFF.

This clone came up once. The CDR3 region has the DNA TGTGCCAGCAGCCCCGGTTCCAGGGTGGTAACTGAAGCTTTCTTT. It yields the protein CASSPGSRVVTEAFF. This rearrangement joins TRBV3-1 (or the pseudogene TRBV3-2) to TRBJ1-1; D perhaps matches TRBD1 (5 bases). The CDR3 loop spans 15 amino acids. CDR1 is LGHDT and CDR2 is YNNKEL in the germline V gene (reference sequence). Trimming stripped 4 bases from V and 5 bases from J, with 17 bases between.

This chain connects TRBV5-1 to TRBJ1-1; a weak D match, TRBD1 (6 bases). CDR1 is SGHRS and CDR2 is YFSETQ in the germline V gene. The V end was cut by 7 bases, the J end by 1 base, with 11 bases between. The CDR3 extends over 13 amino acids. The CDR3 region is CASHGQTNTEAFF. CDR3 sequence (DNA): TGCGCCAGCCACGGACAGACGAACACTGAAGCTTTCTTT.

The chain couples TRBV14 to TRBJ1-2; no reliable D call. Germline CDR1 SGHDN, CDR2 FVKESK. V was cut by 1 base and J by 2 bases, with 14 bases left in between. This CDR3 has 16 residues. The CDR3 coding sequence is TGTGCCAGCAGCCAAGCCCTTATCGAGGCCAACTATGGCTACACCTTC. Its protein product is CASSQALIEANYGYTF.

The rearrangement joins TRBV3-1 (or the pseudogene TRBV3-2) to TRBJ2-3; D is unresolved. Germline V gene sequence: CDR1 LGHDT, CDR2 YNNKEL (reference sequence). Trimming pared 1 base from V and 6 bases from J, leaving 8 bases between. The CDR3 has 13 residues. The CDR3 region has the DNA TGTGCCAGCAGCCAAGCAGGCCCCGATACGCAGTATTTT. Translation gives CASSQAGPDTQYF.

The V call is TRBV6-5, the J call TRBJ1-2; D is uncertain. CDR1 is MNHEY, CDR2 SVGAGI, per germline. V gave up 6 bases and J gave up 4 bases, with 18 bases separating them. The CDR3 extends over 15 amino acids. CDR3 loop: CASSRLKGGLYGYTF. Here the CDR3 DNA reads TGTGCCAGCAGCCGACTCAAGGGAGGACTCTATGGCTACACCTTC.

J is TRBJ2-5 and V is TRBV10-3, with 8 bases matching TRBD2. J was trimmed by 5 bases and V by 6 bases; bases with no gene match: 14. The CDR3 runs 16 residues. Germline V gives CDR1 ENHRY, CDR2 SYGVKD. The CDR3 DNA follows: TGTGCCATCAGCCCGGGAGGGACCGGGTCTAGGGAGACCCAGTACTTC. It codes for CAISPGGTGSRETQYF.

This chain joins TRBV28 and TRBJ2-3; possibly TRBD2 for D (6 bases). V dropped 10 bases and J dropped 6 bases, with 20 bases sitting between them. CDR1 and CDR2 from the germline V gene are MDHEN and SYDVKM. The CDR3 consists of 14 residues. The CDR3 bases are TGTGCCACCCAAGTCCCGGGACTCAGGGATACGCAGTATTTT. Protein: CATQVPGLRDTQYF.

The chain combines TRBV5-6 with TRBJ1-5; D may be TRBD1 (6 bases). Trimming removed 4 bases at V and 8 bases at J, with 10 bases between. Germline CDR1 reads SGHDT; CDR2 reads YYEEEE. The CDR3 consists of 12 residues. CDR3 sequence: CASSLYREPQHF. The CDR3 DNA reads TGTGCCAGCAGCCTATACAGGGAGCCCCAGCATTTT.

The chain links TRBV13 to TRBJ2-1; TRBD2 agrees at 10 bases. This CDR3 is built from 16 residues. The V gene end was trimmed by 7 bases and the J gene end by 3 bases; junction bases not matched to a gene: 9. The germline V gene encodes CDR1 PRHDT and CDR2 FYEKMQ (reference sequence). Here the CDR3 DNA reads TGTGCCAGCACCCCCTCCGGGACTAGCGACTACAATGAGCAGTTCTTC. This sequence encodes CASTPSGTSDYNEQFF.

The table lists this clone with a few counts. V and J are TRBV6-5 and TRBJ2-3; the D gene is possibly TRBD1 (6 bases). Trimming removed 6 bases from V and 2 bases from J, with 15 bases in between. CDR3 length: 15 residues. Germline values: CDR1 MNHEY, CDR2 SVGAGI. CDR3 in DNA: TGTGCCAGCAGACTCGGGCAGGGGAACACAGATACGCAGTATTTT. It yields the protein CASRLGQGNTDTQYF.

The CDR3 loop is CASSYGGAGYGYTF. The CDR3 DNA sequence: TGTGCCAGCAGTTACGGGGGGGCGGGCTATGGCTACACCTTC. V and J are TRBV6-5 and TRBJ1-2, with D perhaps TRBD1 (6 bases). V lost 2 bases and J 4 bases, leaving 11 bases between the germline ends. Germline CDR1 is MNHEY and CDR2 is SVGAGI. The CDR3 totals 14 residues.

This clone was counted a few times. The V call is TRBV2, the J call TRBJ1-5, with D maybe TRBD1 (6 bases). The CDR3 runs 15 residues. Germline-derived CDR1 and CDR2 are SNHLY and FYNNEI. V was clipped by 6 bases and J by 7 bases, with 19 bases between them. For the CDR3, the DNA is TGTGCCAGCAGCCAAAGCAGGGGTATGGGGCAGCCCCAGCATTTT. This sequence encodes CASSQSRGMGQPQHF.

The rearrangement joins TRBV10-3 to TRBJ2-7, with D possibly matching TRBD1 (8 bases). Germline V gene lookup returns CDR1 ENHRY and CDR2 SYGVKD. Trimming stripped 6 bases from V and 2 bases from J, with 17 bases between. The CDR3 length is 15 residues. The chain's CDR3 is CAISPQGEGPYEQYF. DNA of the CDR3: TGTGCCATCAGCCCACAGGGGGAGGGACCCTACGAGCAGTACTTC.

The rearrangement uses TRBV28 and TRBJ1-4; a weak D match, TRBD1 (6 bases). The CDR3 totals 16 residues. V was clipped by 4 bases and J by 0 bases, with 12 bases between them. In germline, CDR1 is MDHEN, CDR2 SYDVKM. The CDR3 nucleotides read TGTGCCAGCAGTTCGGGGGGGCTCACAACTAATGAAAAACTGTTTTTT. Protein: CASSSGGLTTNEKLFF.

The rearrangement joins TRBV2 to TRBJ2-2, with D perhaps matching TRBD1 (5 bases). This CDR3 is 15 amino acids long. Trimming stripped 5 bases from V and 0 bases from J, with 10 bases between. The germline CDR1 and CDR2 sequences are SNHLY and FYNNEI. Here the CDR3 DNA reads TGTGCCAGCAGTCCGACAGCCACGAACACCGGGGAGCTGTTTTTT. Translation gives CASSPTATNTGELFF. Together with reference TRBV2 and TRBJ2-2, the CDR3 gives the full variable domain: EPEVTQTPSHQVTQMGQEVILRCVPISNHLYFYWYRQILGQKVEFLVSFYNNEISEKSEIFDDQFSVERPDGSNFTLKIRSTKLEDSAMYFCASSPTATNTGELFFGEGSRLTVL.

The chain carries TRBV4-3 and TRBJ2-5, with unresolved D. CDR1 and CDR2 (germline): LGHNA, YSLEER. V gave up 1 base and J gave up 2 bases, with 8 bases separating them. The CDR3 is 14 amino acids. CDR3: CASSQGPEQETQYF. The DNA of the CDR3 is TGCGCCAGCAGCCAAGGGCCTGAACAAGAGACCCAGTACTTC.

By frequency in the sample, this clone is medium-sized. This chain uses TRBV5-6 with TRBJ1-5, with 7 bases lining up with TRBD1. V trimming: 4 bases; J trimming: 8 bases; junction bases outside the gene matches: 15. Germline CDR1 is SGHDT and CDR2 is YYEEEE. CDR3 length: 16 residues. CDR3 protein: CASSISDRDTDEPQHF. The DNA for the CDR3 is TGTGCCAGCAGCATTTCCGACAGGGATACCGATGAGCCCCAGCATTTT.

The V gene is TRBV6-2 or TRBV6-3, the J gene TRBJ1-6; 7 nucleotides align to TRBD1. Per the germline V gene, CDR1 is MNHEY and CDR2 is SVGEGT. With V trimmed by 0 bases and J by 7 bases, 12 bases remained unmatched. There are 18 residues in the CDR3. The CDR3 DNA reads TGTGCCAGCAGTTACTCCTCGACAGGGAGTATTGAAAATTCACCCCTCCACTTT. This translates into CASSYSSTGSIENSPLHF.

The chain employs TRBV2 and TRBJ1-1; D possibly corresponds to TRBD1 (6 bases). The V end was cut by 11 bases, the J end by 1 base, with 14 bases between. This CDR3 spans 13 amino acids. Germline-derived CDR1 and CDR2 are SNHLY and FYNNEI. CDR3 sequence reads: CAGKDRSNTEAFF. The CDR3 DNA reads as TGTGCCGGCAAAGACAGGTCGAACACTGAAGCTTTCTTT.

This rearrangement joins TRBV27 to TRBJ1-3; D possibly corresponds to TRBD1 (5 bases). Trimming left V 3 bases short and J 2 bases short, with 8 bases between. Germline-derived CDR1 and CDR2 are MNHEY and SMNVEV (reference sequence). This CDR3 spans 14 amino acids. The CDR3 DNA sequence: TGTGCCAGCAGTTTTGCAGGGACTGGAAACACCATATATTTT. This codes for CASSFAGTGNTIYF.